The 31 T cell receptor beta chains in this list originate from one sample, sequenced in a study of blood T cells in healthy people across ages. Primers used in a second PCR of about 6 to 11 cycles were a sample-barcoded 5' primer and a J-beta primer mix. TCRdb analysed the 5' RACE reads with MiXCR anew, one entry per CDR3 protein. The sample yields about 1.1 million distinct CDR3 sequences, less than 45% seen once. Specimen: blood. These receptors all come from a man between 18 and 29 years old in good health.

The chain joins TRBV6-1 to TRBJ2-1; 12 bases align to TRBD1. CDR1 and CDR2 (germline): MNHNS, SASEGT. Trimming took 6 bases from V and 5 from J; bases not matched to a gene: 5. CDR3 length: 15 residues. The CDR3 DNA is TGTGCCAGCAGCCCGGGACAGGGGGCCCACAATGAGCAGTTCTTC. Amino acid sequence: CASSPGQGAHNEQFF.

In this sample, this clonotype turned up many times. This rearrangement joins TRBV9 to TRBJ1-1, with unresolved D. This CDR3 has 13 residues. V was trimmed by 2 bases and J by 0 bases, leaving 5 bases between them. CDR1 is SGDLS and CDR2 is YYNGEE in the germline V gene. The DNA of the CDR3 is TGTGCCAGCAGCGTGACATTGAACACTGAAGCTTTCTTT. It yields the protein CASSVTLNTEAFF.

In nucleotides, the CDR3 is TGTGCCAGCAGTTTAAAGGCAGCCCCTATCCCAGATACGCAGTATTTT. This encodes CASSLKAAPIPDTQYF. The chain uses TRBV27 and TRBJ2-3; unclear D gene. CDR3 size: 16 residues. V was trimmed by 2 bases and J by 4 bases, leaving 16 bases between them. Germline CDR1 MNHEY, CDR2 SMNVEV (reference sequence).

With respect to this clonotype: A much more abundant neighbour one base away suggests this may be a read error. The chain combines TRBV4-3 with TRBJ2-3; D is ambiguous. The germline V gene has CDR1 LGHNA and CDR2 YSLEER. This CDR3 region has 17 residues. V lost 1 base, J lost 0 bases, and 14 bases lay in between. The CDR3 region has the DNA TGCGCCAGCAGCCAAGGGCTCCCCAGGTCTAGCACAGATACGCAGTATTTT. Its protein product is CASSQGLPRSSTDTQYF.

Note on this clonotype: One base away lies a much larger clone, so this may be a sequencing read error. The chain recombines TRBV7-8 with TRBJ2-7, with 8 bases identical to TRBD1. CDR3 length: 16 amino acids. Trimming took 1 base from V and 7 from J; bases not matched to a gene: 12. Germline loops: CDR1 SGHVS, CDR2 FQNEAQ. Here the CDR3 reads CASSLVQLDREHEQYF. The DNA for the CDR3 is TGTGCCAGCAGCTTAGTGCAATTGGACAGGGAACATGAGCAGTACTTC.

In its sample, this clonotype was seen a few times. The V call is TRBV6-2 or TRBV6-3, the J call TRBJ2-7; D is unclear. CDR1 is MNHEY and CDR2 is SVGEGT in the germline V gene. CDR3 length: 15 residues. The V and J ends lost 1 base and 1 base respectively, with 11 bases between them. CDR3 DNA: TGTGCCAGCAGTTACTTGGCAGTTGGTTCCTACGAGCAGTACTTC. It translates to CASSYLAVGSYEQYF.

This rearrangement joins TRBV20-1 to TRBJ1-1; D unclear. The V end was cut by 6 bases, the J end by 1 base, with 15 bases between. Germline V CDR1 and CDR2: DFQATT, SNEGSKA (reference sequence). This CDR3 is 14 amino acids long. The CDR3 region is CSAVRGGGNTEAFF. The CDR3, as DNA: TGCAGTGCAGTACGTGGAGGAGGGAACACTGAAGCTTTCTTT.

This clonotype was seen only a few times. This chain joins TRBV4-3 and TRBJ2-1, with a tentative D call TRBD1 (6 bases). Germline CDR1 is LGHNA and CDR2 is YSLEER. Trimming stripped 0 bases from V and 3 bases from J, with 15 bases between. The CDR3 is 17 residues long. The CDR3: CASSQDRGPADYNEQFF. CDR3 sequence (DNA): TGCGCCAGCAGCCAAGACAGGGGACCAGCCGACTACAATGAGCAGTTCTTC.

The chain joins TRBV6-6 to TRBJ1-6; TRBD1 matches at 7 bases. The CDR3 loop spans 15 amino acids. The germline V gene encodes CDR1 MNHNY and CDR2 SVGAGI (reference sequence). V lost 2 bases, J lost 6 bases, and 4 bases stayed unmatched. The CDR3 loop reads CASSYEGASNSPLHF. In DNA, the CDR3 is TGTGCCAGCAGTTACGAGGGGGCCTCTAATTCACCCCTCCACTTT.

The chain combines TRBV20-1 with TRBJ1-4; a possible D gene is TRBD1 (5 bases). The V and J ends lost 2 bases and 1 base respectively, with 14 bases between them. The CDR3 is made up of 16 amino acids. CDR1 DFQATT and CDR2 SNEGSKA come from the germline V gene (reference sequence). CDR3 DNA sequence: TGCAGTGCTAGACCTCTGAGGGGCGAAACTAATGAAAAACTGTTTTTT. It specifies CSARPLRGETNEKLFF.

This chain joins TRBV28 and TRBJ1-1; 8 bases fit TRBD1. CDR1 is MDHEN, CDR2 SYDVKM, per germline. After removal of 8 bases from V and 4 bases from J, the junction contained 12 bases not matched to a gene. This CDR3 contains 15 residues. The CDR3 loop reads CASSPVGQDGTEAFF. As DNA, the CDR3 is TGTGCCAGCTCCCCCGTGGGACAGGACGGCACTGAAGCTTTCTTT.

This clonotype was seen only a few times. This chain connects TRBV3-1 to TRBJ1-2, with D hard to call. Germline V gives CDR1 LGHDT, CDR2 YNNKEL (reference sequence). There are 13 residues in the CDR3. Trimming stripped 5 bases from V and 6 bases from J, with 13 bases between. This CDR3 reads CASSGEQRHGYTF. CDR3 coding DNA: TGTGCCAGCAGCGGAGAACAGCGGCATGGCTACACCTTC.

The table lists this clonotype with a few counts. This CDR3 reads CSASTGAYNSPLHF. DNA of the CDR3: TGCAGTGCTAGCACCGGGGCCTATAATTCACCCCTCCACTTT. V is TRBV20-1 and J is TRBJ1-6; D unresolved. The CDR3 runs 14 residues. V dropped 3 bases and J dropped 2 bases, with 8 bases sitting between them. Per germline, CDR1 DFQATT and CDR2 SNEGSKA (reference sequence).

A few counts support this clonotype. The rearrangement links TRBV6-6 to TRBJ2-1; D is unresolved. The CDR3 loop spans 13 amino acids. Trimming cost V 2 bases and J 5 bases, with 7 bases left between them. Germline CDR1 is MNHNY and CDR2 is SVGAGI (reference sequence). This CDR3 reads CASSYNKDNEQFF. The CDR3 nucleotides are TGTGCCAGCAGTTACAACAAGGACAATGAGCAGTTCTTC.

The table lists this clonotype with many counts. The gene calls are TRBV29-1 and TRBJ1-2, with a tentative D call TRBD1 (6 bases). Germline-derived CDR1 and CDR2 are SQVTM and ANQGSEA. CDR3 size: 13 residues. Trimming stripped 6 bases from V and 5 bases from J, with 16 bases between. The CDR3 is CSVAGGQSYGYTF. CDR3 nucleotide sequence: TGCAGCGTCGCCGGAGGACAGTCTTATGGCTACACCTTC.

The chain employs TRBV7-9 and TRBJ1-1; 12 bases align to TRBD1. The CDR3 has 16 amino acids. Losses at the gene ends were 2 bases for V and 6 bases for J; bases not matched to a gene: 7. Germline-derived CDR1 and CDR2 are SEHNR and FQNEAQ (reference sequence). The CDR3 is CASSLLGTGGASEAFF. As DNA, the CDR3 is TGTGCCAGCAGCTTACTCGGGACAGGGGGCGCGTCTGAAGCTTTCTTT.

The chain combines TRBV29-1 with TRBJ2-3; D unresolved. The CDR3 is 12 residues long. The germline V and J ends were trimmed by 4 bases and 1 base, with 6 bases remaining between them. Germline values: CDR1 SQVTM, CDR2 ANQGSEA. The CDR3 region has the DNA TGCAGCGTTGCCATACGCACAGATACGCAGTATTTT. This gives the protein CSVAIRTDTQYF.

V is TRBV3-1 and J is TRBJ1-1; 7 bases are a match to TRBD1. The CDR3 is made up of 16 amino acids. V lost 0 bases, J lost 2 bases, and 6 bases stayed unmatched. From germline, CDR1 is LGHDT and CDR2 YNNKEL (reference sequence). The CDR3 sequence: CASSQETGQSNTEAFF. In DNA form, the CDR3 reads TGTGCCAGCAGCCAAGAAACGGGACAGAGTAACACTGAAGCTTTCTTT.

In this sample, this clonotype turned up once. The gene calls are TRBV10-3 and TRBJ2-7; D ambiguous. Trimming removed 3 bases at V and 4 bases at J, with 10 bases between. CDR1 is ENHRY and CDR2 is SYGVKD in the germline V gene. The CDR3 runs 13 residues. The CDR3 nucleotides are TGTGCCATCAGTGACATAACAGTTTACGAGCAGTACTTC. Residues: CAISDITVYEQYF.

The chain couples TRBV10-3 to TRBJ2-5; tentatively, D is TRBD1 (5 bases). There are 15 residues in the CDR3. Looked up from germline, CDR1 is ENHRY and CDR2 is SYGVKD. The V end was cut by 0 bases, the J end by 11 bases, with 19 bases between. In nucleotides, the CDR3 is TGTGCCATCAGTGAGTCGGGGCTGGCGGACAATGAGCAGTACTTC. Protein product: CAISESGLADNEQYF.

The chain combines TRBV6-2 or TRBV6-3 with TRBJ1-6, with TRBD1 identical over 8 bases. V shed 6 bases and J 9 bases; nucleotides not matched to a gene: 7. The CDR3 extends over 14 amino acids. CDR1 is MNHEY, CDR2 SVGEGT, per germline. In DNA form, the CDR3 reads TGTGCCAGCAGCGCTACAGGGGGTAGTTCACCCCTCCACTTT. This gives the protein CASSATGGSSPLHF.

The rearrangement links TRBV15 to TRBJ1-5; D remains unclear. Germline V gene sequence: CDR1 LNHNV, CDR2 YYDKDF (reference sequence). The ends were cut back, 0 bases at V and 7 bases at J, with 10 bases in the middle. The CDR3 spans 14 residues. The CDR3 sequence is CATSREPTRQPQHF. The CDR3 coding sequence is TGTGCCACCAGCAGAGAACCCACCCGACAGCCCCAGCATTTT.

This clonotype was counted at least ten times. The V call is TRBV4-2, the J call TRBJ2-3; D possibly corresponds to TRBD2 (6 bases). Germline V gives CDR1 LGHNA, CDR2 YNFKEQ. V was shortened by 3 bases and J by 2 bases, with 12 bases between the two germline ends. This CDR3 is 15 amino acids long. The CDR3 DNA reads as TGTGCCAGCAGCCAGGGGACTGCAAACACAGATACGCAGTATTTT. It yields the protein CASSQGTANTDTQYF.

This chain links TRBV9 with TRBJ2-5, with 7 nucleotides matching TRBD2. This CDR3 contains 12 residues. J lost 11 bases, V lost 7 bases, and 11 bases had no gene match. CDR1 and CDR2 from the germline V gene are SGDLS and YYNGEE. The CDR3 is CASGGGVNEQYF. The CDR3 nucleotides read TGTGCCAGCGGCGGGGGAGTCAATGAGCAGTACTTC.

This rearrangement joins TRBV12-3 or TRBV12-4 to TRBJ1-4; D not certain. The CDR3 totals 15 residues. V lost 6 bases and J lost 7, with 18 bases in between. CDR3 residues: CASSPGAGGGEKLFF. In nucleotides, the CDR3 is TGTGCCAGCAGCCCCGGTGCGGGTGGTGGTGAAAAACTGTTTTTT.

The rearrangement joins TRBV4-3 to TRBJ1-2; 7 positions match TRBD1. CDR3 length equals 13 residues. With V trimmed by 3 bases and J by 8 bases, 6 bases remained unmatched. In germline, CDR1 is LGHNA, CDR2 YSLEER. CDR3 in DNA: TGCGCCAGCAGCCATACAGACAGGGACGGCTACACCTTC. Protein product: CASSHTDRDGYTF.

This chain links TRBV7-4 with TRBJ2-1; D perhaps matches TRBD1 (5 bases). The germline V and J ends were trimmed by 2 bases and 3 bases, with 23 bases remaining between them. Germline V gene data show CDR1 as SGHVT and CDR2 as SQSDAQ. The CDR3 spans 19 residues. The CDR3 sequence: CASSLKAGSAQTNYNEQFF. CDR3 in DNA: TGTGCCAGCAGCTTAAAGGCAGGGTCCGCCCAAACCAACTACAATGAGCAGTTCTTC.

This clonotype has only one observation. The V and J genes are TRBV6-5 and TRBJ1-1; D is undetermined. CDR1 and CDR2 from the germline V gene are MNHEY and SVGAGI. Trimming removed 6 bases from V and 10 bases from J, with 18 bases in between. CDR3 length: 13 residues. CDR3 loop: CASSYKGEGSAFF. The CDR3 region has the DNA TGTGCCAGCAGCTATAAGGGAGAGGGTTCAGCTTTCTTT.

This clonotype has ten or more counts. The CDR3 coding sequence is TGTGCCACCTCCGACAGCCCCACAGATACGCAGTATTTT. This translates into CATSDSPTDTQYF. V is TRBV10-3 and J is TRBJ2-3; weak D call: TRBD1 (5 bases). The V end lost 10 bases, the J end lost 2 bases, and 13 bases lay between the germline ends. Germline values: CDR1 ENHRY, CDR2 SYGVKD. This CDR3 is 13 amino acids long.

DNA for the CDR3: TGTGCCAGCAGCTTAAACACAGGGATGAACACTGAAGCTTTCTTT. Translated: CASSLNTGMNTEAFF. The J gene is TRBJ1-1, the V gene TRBV7-3; D may be TRBD1 (6 bases). This CDR3 is 15 amino acids long. From germline, CDR1 is SGHTA and CDR2 FQGTGA. V lost 1 base and J 0 bases, leaving 9 bases between the germline ends. The full variable domain, rest sourced from reference TRBV7-3 and TRBJ1-1, is GAGVSQTPSNKVTEKGKYVELRCDPISGHTALYWYRQSLGQGPEFLIYFQGTGAADDSGLPNDRFFAVRPEGSVSTLKIQRTERGDSAVYLCASSLNTGMNTEAFFGQGTRLTVV.

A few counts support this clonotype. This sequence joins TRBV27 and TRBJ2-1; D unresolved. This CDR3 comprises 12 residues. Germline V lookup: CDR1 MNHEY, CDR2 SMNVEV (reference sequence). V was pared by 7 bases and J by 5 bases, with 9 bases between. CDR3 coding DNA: TGTGCCAGCACCTCCGGAGACAATGAGCAGTTCTTC. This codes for CASTSGDNEQFF.